This record covers a single T cell receptor beta chain. The target antigen is unknown. This specimen belongs to a study of OX40 agonist ivuxolimab in advanced cancers. Study-wide background: Subjects had a mean age of about 65 years, with a range of roughly 20 to 79; approximately 83% were male.

The assay was immunoSEQ multiplex PCR, and TCRdb's table has in-frame clones only and misses some. The sample records 21,000 or so clones, approximately 83% being singletons. Trimming cost V 4 bases and J 6 bases; bases outside gene matches: 4. The CDR3 sequence is 13 residues long. CDR1 is SGHDT, CDR2 YYEEEE, per germline. The cohort excluded patients with autoimmune disease history or systemic immunosuppression. Samples were taken at baseline and on day 1 of cycles 4 and 7. Study-level results: Normalized expansion of T-cell clones was also low for some nonresponders.

The receptor comes from an adult with an advanced solid tumor such as melanoma, head and neck, liver or kidney cancer. The chain combines TRBV5-6 with TRBJ2-7, with TRBD1 matching over 10 bases. Here the sequenced sample was CD4+ or CD8+ T cells sorted from blood, taken in a trial of the OX40 agonist ivuxolimab. CDR3 coding DNA: TGTGCCAGCAGCGTGGACAGGGGGTCCGAGCAGTACTTC. Translated: CASSVDRGSEQYF.